This TCR beta chain was identified in a study of blood T cell repertoires in COVID-19. Overall study: Whether acute or convalescent, the COVID-19 samples came from the United States, Italy and Spain. T cells, B-cell-depleted T cells, or PBMCs provided the cDNA or gDNA that served as material.

Authors' analysis steps: Nucleated cell counts were estimated from reference gene primer amplification. Repertoires were generated with immunoSEQ multiplex PCR, while TCRdb's copy carries only in-frame clones and drops some. V and J calls and clone size are those listed in that table; D and trimming were worked out from the DNA. The table includes some 260,000 clones, roughly 80% detected once. Trimming removed 2 bases from V and 8 bases from J, with 6 bases in between. This CDR3 is 11 amino acids long. Sequencing was performed on peripheral blood. This chain connects TRBV12-3 or TRBV12-4 to TRBJ1-1, with unresolved D. This sequence was found in a woman aged 35 to 49 with active or convalescent COVID-19. CDR3 nucleotides: TGTGCCAGCAGTTTATACAGAGAAGCTTTCTTT. The encoded protein is CASSLYREAFF.